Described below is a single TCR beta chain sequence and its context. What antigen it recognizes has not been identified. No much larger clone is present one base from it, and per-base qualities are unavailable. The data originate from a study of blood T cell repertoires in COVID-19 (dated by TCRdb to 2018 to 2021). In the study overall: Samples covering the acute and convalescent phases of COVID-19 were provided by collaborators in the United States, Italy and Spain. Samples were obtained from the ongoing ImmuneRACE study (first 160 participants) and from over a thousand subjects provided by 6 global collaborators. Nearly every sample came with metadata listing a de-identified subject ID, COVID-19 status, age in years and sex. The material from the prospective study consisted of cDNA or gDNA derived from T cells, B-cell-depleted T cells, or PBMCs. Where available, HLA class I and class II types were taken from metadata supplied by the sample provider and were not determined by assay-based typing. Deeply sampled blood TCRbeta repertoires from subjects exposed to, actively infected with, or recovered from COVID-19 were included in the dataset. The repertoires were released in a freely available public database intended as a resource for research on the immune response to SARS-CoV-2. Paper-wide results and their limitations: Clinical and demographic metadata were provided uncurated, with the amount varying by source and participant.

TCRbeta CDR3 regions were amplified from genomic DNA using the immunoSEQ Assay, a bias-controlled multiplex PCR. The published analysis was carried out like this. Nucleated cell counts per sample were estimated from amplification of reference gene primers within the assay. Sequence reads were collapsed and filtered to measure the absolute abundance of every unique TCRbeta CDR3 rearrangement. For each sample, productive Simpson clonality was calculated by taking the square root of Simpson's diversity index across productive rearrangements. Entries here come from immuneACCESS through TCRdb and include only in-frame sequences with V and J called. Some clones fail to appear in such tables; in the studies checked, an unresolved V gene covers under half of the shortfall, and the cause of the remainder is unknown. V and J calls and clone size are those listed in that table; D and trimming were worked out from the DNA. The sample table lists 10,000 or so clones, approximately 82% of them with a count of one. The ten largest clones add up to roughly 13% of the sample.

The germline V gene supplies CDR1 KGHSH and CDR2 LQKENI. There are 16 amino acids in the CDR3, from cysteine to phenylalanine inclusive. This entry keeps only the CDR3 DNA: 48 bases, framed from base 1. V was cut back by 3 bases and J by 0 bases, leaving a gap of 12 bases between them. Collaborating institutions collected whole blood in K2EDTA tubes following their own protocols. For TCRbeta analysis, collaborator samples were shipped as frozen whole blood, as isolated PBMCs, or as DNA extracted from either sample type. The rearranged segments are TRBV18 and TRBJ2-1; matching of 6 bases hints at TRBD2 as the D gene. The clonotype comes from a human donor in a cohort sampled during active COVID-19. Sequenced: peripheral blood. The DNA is TGTGCCAGCTCACCCTTCGGGGGTAGCTCCTACAATGAGCAGTTCTTC. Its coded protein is CASSPFGGSSYNEQFF.